The sequence of this T cell receptor (beta chain) was determined in a study of OX40 agonist ivuxolimab in advanced cancers. The overall study: The dose-escalation cohort was around 83% male, with a mean age of around 60 years, ranging about 20 to 79.

The protocol was immunoSEQ multiplex PCR, while the TCRdb copy is restricted to in-frame clones and leaves out a portion. This sample has under 85,000 clones; approximately 94% occur once, and the top ten carry about 5%. This CDR3 contains 13 residues. V was cut by 8 bases and J by 5 bases, with 13 bases left in between. Germline CDR1 and CDR2: KGHSH and LQKENI. A note on this clone: The target antigen is unknown.

General study findings and limits: People who partly responded at 0.1-3.0 mg/kg had some of the least clonal expansion seen.

Autoimmune disease history or systemic immunosuppression meant exclusion. Sequenced here: CD4+ or CD8+ T cells sorted from blood, sampled in a trial of the OX40 agonist ivuxolimab. This rearrangement joins TRBV18 to TRBJ1-3; no firm D call. The receptor's source is an adult with an advanced solid tumor such as melanoma, head and neck, liver or kidney cancer. The chain's CDR3 is CASRDGERNTIYF. CDR3 nucleotide sequence: TGTGCCAGCCGCGACGGTGAGCGAAACACCATATATTTT.